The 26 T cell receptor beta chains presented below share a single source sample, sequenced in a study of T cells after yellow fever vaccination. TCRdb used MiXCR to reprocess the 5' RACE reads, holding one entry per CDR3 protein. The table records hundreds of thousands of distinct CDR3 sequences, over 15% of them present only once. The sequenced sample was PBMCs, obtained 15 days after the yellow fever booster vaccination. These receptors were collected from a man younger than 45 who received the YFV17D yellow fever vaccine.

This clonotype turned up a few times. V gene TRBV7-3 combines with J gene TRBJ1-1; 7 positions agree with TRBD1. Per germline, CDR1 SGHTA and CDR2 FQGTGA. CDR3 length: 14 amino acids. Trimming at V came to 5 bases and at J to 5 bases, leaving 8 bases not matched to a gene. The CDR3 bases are TGTGCCAGCAGCCTACAGGGGTTCGAAACTGAAGCTTTCTTT. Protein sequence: CASSLQGFETEAFF. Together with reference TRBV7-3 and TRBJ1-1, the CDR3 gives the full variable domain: GAGVSQTPSNKVTEKGKYVELRCDPISGHTALYWYRQSLGQGPEFLIYFQGTGAADDSGLPNDRFFAVRPEGSVSTLKIQRTERGDSAVYLCASSLQGFETEAFFGQGTRLTVV.

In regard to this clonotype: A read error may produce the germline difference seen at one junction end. The CDR3 here is CIARDSRDTSYEQYF. The CDR3 DNA sequence: TGCATTGCTAGAGACAGCCGCGACACATCCTACGAGCAGTACTTC. This sequence joins TRBV20-1 and TRBJ2-7, with D possibly being TRBD1 (5 bases). The germline gives CDR1 DFQATT, CDR2 SNEGSKA (reference sequence). This CDR3 has 15 amino acids.

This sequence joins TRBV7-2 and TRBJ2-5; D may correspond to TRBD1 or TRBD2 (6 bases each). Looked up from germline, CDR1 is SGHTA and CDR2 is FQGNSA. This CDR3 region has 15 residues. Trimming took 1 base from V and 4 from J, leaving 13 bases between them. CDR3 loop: CASSLGGGRTETQYF. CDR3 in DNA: TGTGCCAGCAGCTTAGGTGGGGGGCGGACAGAGACCCAGTACTTC.

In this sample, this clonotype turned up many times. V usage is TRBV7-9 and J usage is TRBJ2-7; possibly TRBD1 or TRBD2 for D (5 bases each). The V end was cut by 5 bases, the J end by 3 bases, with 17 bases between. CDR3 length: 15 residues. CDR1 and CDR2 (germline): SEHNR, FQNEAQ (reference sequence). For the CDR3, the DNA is TGTGCCAGCAGCCCGTTTGGGACGGAGGTCTACGAGCAGTACTTC. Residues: CASSPFGTEVYEQYF.

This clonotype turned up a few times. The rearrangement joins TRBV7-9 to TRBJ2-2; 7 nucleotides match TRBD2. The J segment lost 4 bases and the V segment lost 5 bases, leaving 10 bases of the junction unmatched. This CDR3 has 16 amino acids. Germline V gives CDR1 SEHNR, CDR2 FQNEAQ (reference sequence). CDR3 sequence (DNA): TGTGCCAGCAGCGGTCCTCCGGGACTACGCACCGGGGAGCTGTTTTTT. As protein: CASSGPPGLRTGELFF.

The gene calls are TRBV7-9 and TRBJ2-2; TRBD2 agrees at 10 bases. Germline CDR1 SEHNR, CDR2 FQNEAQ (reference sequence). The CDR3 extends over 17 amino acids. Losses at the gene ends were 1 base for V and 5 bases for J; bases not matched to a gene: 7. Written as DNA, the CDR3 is TGTGCCAGCAGCTTAGTTTGGGGACTAGCGTCGACCGGGGAGCTGTTTTTT. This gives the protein CASSLVWGLASTGELFF.

The CDR3 spells CSVLQTGRNYEQYF. The CDR3 DNA sequence: TGCAGCGTTCTTCAGACAGGGCGAAACTACGAGCAGTACTTC. This chain links TRBV29-1 with TRBJ2-7; the match to TRBD1 covers 7 bases. Germline V gives CDR1 SQVTM, CDR2 ANQGSEA. CDR3 size: 14 residues. The V segment lost 5 bases and the J segment 3 bases; nucleotides outside the gene matches: 10.

The DNA for the CDR3 is TGCAGTGCTAGCGACAACGCGAACACCGGGGAGCTGTTTTTT. As protein: CSASDNANTGELFF. The chain recombines TRBV20-1 with TRBJ2-2, with D hard to call. This CDR3 is 14 amino acids long. V was pared by 3 bases and J by 0 bases, with 8 bases between. CDR1 and CDR2 (germline): DFQATT, SNEGSKA (reference sequence).

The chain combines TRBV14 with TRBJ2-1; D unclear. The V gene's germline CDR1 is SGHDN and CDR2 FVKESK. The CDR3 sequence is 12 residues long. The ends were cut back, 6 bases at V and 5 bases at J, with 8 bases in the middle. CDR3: CASRWGNNEQFF. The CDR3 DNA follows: TGTGCCAGCAGGTGGGGTAACAATGAGCAGTTCTTC. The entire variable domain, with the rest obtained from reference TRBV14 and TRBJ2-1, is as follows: EAGVTQFPSHSVIEKGQTVTLRCDPISGHDNLYWYRRVMGKEIKFLLHFVKESKQDESGMPNNRFLAERTGGTYSTLKVQPAELEDSGVYFCASRWGNNEQFFGPGTRLTVL.

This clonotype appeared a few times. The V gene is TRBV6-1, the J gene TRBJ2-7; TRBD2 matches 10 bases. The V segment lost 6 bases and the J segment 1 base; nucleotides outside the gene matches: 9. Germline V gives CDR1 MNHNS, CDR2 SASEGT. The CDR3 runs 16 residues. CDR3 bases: TGTGCCAGCAGGACCCGGGGACTAGCGCTTTCCTACGAGCAGTACTTC. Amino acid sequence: CASRTRGLALSYEQYF.

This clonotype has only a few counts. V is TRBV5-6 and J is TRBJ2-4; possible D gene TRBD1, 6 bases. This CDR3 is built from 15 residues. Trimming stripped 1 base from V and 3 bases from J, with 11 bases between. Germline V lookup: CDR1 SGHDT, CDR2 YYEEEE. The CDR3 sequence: CASSLPGVGKNIQYF. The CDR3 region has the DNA TGTGCCAGCAGCTTGCCAGGGGTGGGCAAAAACATTCAGTACTTC. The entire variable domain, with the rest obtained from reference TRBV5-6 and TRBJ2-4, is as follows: DAGVTQSPTHLIKTRGQQVTLRCSPKSGHDTVSWYQQALGQGPQFIFQYYEEEERQRGNFPDRFSGHQFPNYSSELNVNALLLGDSALYLCASSLPGVGKNIQYFGAGTRLSVL.

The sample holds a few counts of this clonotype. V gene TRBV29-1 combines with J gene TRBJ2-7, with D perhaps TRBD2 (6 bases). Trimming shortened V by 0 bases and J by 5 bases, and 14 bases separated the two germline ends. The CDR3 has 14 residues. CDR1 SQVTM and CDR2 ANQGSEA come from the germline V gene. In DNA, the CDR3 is TGCAGCGTTGAAGATGGTCTAACGGGGGACGAGCAGTACTTC. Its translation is CSVEDGLTGDEQYF.

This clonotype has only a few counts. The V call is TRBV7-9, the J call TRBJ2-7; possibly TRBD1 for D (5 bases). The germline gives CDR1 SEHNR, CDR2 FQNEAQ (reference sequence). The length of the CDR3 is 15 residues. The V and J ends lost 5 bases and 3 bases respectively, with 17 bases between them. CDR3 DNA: TGTGCCAGCAGCCCCCTGGGGCGAAATGACTACGAGCAGTACTTC. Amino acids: CASSPLGRNDYEQYF.

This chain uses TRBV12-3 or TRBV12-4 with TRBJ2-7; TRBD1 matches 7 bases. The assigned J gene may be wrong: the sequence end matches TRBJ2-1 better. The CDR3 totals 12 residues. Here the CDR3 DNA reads TGTGCCAGCAGGCTAGGACAGGTCGAGCAGTTCTTC. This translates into CASRLGQVEQFF.

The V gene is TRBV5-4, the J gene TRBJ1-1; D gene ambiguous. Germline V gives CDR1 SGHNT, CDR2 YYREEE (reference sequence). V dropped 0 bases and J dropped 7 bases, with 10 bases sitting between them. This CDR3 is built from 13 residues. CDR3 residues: CASSLDVYIEAFF. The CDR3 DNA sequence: TGTGCCAGCAGCTTGGACGTCTACATTGAAGCTTTCTTT.

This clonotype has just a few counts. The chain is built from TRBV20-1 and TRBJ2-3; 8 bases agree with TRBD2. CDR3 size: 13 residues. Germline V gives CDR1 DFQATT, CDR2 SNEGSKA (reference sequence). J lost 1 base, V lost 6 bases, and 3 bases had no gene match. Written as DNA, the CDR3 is TGCAGTGCCCAAGCGGGAGGCACAGATACGCAGTATTTT. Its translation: CSAQAGGTDTQYF.

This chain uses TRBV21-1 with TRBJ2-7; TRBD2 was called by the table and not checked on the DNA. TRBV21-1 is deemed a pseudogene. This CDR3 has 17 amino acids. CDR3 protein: CASSKGGTSGSRGEQYF. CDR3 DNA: TGTGCCAGCAGCAAAGGGGGGACTAGCGGGAGCCGTGGCGAGCAGTACTTC.

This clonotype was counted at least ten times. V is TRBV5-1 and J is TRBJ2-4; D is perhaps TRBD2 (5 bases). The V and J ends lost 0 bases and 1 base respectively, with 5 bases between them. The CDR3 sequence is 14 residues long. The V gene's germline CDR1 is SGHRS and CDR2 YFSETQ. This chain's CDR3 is CASSLGEAKNIQYF. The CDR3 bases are TGCGCCAGCAGCTTGGGGGAGGCCAAAAACATTCAGTACTTC.

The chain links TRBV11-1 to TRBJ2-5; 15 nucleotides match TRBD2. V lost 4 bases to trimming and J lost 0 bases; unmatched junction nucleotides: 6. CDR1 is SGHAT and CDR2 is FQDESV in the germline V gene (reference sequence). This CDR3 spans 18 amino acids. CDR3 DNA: TGTGCCAGCAGCTCGGGACTAGCGGGAGGACCGTACCAAGAGACCCAGTACTTC. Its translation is CASSSGLAGGPYQETQYF. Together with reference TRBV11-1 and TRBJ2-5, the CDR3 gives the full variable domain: EAEVAQSPRYKITEKSQAVAFWCDPISGHATLYWYRQILGQGPELLVQFQDESVVDDSQLPKDRFSAERLKGVDSTLKIQPAELGDSAMYLCASSSGLAGGPYQETQYFGPGTRLLVL.

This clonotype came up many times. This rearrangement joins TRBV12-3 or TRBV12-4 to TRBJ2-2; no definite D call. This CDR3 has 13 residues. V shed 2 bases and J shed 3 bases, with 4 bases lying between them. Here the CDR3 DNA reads TGTGCCAGCAGTTTACGGGACACCGGGGAGCTGTTTTTT. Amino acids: CASSLRDTGELFF.

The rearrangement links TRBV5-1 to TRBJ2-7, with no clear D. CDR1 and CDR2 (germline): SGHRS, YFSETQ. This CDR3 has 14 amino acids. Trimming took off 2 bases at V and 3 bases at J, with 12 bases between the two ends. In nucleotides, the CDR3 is TGCGCCAGCAGCTTCACTTATACAAACTACGAGCAGTACTTC. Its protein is CASSFTYTNYEQYF.

In DNA form, the CDR3 reads TGTGCCAGCAGCTCGGCCGAGGTGGCTTTCTTT. It codes for CASSSAEVAFF. The chain is built from TRBV5-4 and TRBJ1-1; D unclear. Germline V lookup: CDR1 SGHNT, CDR2 YYREEE (reference sequence). V was trimmed by 3 bases and J by 11 bases, leaving 11 bases between them. The CDR3 spans 11 residues.

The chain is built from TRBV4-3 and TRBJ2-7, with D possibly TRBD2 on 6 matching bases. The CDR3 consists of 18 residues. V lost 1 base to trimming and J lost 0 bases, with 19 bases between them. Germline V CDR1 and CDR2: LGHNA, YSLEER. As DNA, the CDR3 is TGCGCCAGCAGCCAAGTGGCGTCTAGCGTGGAGGGCTCCTACGAGCAGTACTTC. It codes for CASSQVASSVEGSYEQYF.

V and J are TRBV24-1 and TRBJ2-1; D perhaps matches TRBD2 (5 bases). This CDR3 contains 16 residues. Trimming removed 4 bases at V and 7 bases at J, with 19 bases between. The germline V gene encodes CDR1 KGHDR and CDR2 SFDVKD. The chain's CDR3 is CATSDRSGATGNEQFF. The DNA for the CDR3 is TGTGCCACCAGTGACCGGAGCGGAGCGACGGGGAATGAGCAGTTCTTC.

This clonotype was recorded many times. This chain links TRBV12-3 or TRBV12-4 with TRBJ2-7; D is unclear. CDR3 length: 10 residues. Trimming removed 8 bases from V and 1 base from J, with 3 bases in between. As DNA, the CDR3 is TGTGCCAGCGCGTCCTACGAGCAGTACTTC. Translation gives CASASYEQYF.

The CDR3 here is CASSQPPGGTSGELFF. Here the CDR3 DNA reads TGCGCCAGCAGCCAACCCCCGGGAGGAACGTCAGGGGAGCTGTTTTTT. This chain connects TRBV4-3 to TRBJ2-2; 7 bases fit TRBD2. CDR1 and CDR2 (germline): LGHNA, YSLEER. The V and J ends lost 2 bases and 8 bases, in that order; junction bases with no gene match: 11. This CDR3 is built from 16 residues.